Listed below are T cell receptor delta chains from one sample, sequenced in a study of gamma-delta chains in newborns, infants, children. TCRdb applied CATT to the reads for clone calling. The table has 2,000 or so delta-chain clones, 0.95% to 1.1% seen once; the top ten hold roughly 15%. The sample was blood. Receptors were obtained from a child who was a newborn, infant or young child, either healthy, febrile or measles-vaccinated (not recorded which). The CDR3 runs from the conserved cysteine through the conserved F or W. The D gene is left open where the match is weak. Where a row states a size, it is once, few, many or the class of an expanded clone; other rows omit it.

v_call	clone_size	j_call	d_call	cdr3_aa	cdr3_nt
TRDV3	few	TRDJ2	TRDD3	CAFRRTGGYARTLTARLFF	TGTGCCTTCCGACGTACTGGGGGATACGCCCGCACTTTGACAGCACGACTCTTCTTT
TRDV1	-	TRDJ1	TRDD3	CALGHRTGGNDKPIF	TGTGCTCTTGGGCACCGTACTGGGGGTAACGATAAACCCATCTTT
TRDV2	-	TRDJ3	TRDD3	CACDTLTLAGGLMNSWDTRQMFF	TGTGCCTGTGACACGCTAACTCTTGCTGGGGGATTAATGAACTCCTGGGACACCCGACAGATGTTTTTC
TRDV2	-	TRDJ2	TRDD3	CACDTSLGDALLFF	TGTGCCTGTGACACCTCACTGGGGGATGCACTACTCTTCTTT
TRDV1	few	TRDJ1	TRDD3	CALGERASFQLVLGDYTDKLIF	TGTGCTCTTGGGGAAAGGGCTTCCTTTCAACTTGTACTGGGGGATTACACCGATAAACTCATCTTT
TRDV2	medium-sized	TRDJ3	TRDD3	CACDTVLGDPLESWDTRQMFF	TGTGCCTGTGACACCGTACTGGGGGATCCCCTTGAATCCTGGGACACCCGACAGATGTTTTTC
TRDV2	-	TRDJ3	TRDD3	CACDGIRSWDTRQMFF	TGTGCCTGTGACGGGATACGCTCCTGGGACACCCGACAGATGTTTTTC
TRDV2	medium-sized	TRDJ3	TRDD3	CACDTGTGGYSWDTRQMFF	TGTGCCTGTGACACCGGTACTGGGGGATACTCCTGGGACACCCGACAGATGTTTTTC
TRDV2	few	TRDJ2	TRDD3	CASATRGLGGIPTAQLFF	TGTGCCAGTGCCACACGGGGACTAGGGGGGATCCCGACAGCACAACTCTTCTTT
TRDV2	medium-sized	TRDJ3	TRDD3	CACDTAGIGVDSWDTRQMFF	TGTGCCTGTGACACCGCGGGGATAGGGGTGGACTCCTGGGACACCCGACAGATGTTTTTC
TRDV2	medium-sized	TRDJ3	TRDD3	CACDTGDTRSWDTRQMFF	TGTGCCTGTGACACCGGGGATACCCGCTCCTGGGACACCCGACAGATGTTTTTC
TRDV2	large	TRDJ3	TRDD3	CACDTVLGDTRSWDTRQMFF	TGTGCCTGTGACACCGTACTGGGGGATACTCGCTCCTGGGACACCCGACAGATGTTTTTC
TRDV2	medium-sized	TRDJ3	TRDD3	CACDTAGGWSWDTRQMFF	TGTGCCTGTGACACCGCGGGGGGATGGTCCTGGGACACCCGACAGATGTTTTTC
TRDV2	few	TRDJ3	-	CACDTVLGDTPWDTRQMFF	TGTGCCTGTGACACCGTACTGGGTGATACACCCTGGGACACCCGACAGATGTTTTTC
TRDV2	large	TRDJ1	TRDD3	CACLGLLGDTDKLIF	TGTGCCTGCCTCGGACTACTGGGGGACACCGATAAACTCATCTTT
TRDV2	few	TRDJ3	TRDD3	CACDTKYWGIRSSWDTRQMFF	TGTGCCTGTGACACCAAGTACTGGGGGATACGGAGCTCCTGGGACACCCGACAGATGTTTTTC
TRDV2	medium-sized	TRDJ3	-	CACDTVGASSSWDTRQMFF	TGTGCCTGTGACACGGTGGGGGCTAGCAGCTCCTGGGACACCCGACAGATGTTTTTC
TRDV2	large	TRDJ1	-	CACDTLGYTDKLIF	TGTGCCTGTGACACCCTGGGGTACACCGATAAACTCATCTTT
TRDV2	medium-sized	TRDJ3	TRDD3	CACDTLGDSGSWDTRQMFF	TGTGCCTGTGACACCCTGGGGGATAGTGGCTCCTGGGACACCCGACAGATGTTTTTC
TRDV2	medium-sized	TRDJ3	TRDD3	CACDTVLGDPSSWDTRQMFF	TGTGCCTGTGACACCGTACTGGGGGATCCTAGCTCCTGGGACACCCGACAGATGTTTTTC
TRDV2	large	TRDJ1	TRDD3	CACDPLLGEDLWTDKLIF	TGTGCCTGTGACCCCCTACTGGGGGAGGACCTGTGGACCGATAAACTCATCTTT
TRDV2	large	TRDJ2	TRDD3	CACDVLGDTGGPAQLFF	TGTGCCTGTGACGTTCTGGGGGATACAGGTGGGCCAGCACAACTCTTCTTT
TRDV2	large	TRDJ2	TRDD3	CACDPLGDKKETAQLFF	TGTGCCTGTGACCCACTGGGGGATAAAAAGGAGACAGCACAACTCTTCTTT
TRDV2	few	TRDJ1	TRDD3	CACDTVLGDTGTDKLIF	TGTGCCTGTGACACTGTACTGGGGGATACGGGGACCGATAAACTCATCTTT
TRDV2	medium-sized	TRDJ3	-	CACDTWGPAWDTRQMFF	TGTGCCTGTGACACCTGGGGGCCTGCCTGGGACACCCGACAGATGTTTTTC
TRDV2	medium-sized	TRDJ3	TRDD3	CACDITGGYGSSWDTRQMFF	TGTGCCTGTGACATTACTGGGGGATACGGGAGCTCCTGGGACACCCGACAGATGTTTTTC